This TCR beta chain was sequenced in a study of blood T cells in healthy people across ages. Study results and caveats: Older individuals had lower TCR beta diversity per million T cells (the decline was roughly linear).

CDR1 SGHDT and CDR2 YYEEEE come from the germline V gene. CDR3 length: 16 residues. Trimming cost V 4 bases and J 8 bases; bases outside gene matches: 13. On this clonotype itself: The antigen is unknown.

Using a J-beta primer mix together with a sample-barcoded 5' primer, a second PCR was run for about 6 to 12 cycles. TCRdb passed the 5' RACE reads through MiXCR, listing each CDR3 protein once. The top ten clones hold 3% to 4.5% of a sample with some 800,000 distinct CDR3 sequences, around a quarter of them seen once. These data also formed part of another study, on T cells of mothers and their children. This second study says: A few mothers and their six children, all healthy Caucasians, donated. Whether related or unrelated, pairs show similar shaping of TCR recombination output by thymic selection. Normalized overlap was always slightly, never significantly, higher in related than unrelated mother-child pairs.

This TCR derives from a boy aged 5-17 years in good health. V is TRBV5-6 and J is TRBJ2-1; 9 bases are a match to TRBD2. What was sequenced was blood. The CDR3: CASSDGPAGGRDEQFF. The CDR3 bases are TGTGCCAGCAGCGACGGACCAGCGGGAGGTCGAGATGAGCAGTTCTTC. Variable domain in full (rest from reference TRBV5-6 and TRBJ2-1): DAGVTQSPTHLIKTRGQQVTLRCSPKSGHDTVSWYQQALGQGPQFIFQYYEEEERQRGNFPDRFSGHQFPNYSSELNVNALLLGDSALYLCASSDGPAGGRDEQFFGPGTRLTVL.